Presented here are 24 T cell receptor beta chains from one specimen sequenced in a study of T-cell reconstitution after alpha-beta-depleted transplantation in children. Study outcomes and limitations: The origin of alpha-beta T cells about two months after transplant was reportedly several hundred expanded graft clones.

As it was prepared, the TCRbeta library received unique molecular identifiers. TCRdb re-analysed the PCR reads in MiXCR, keeping a single row per CDR3 protein. The table has roughly 30,000 distinct CDR3 sequences, around 6.6% seen once; the top ten hold 25% to 30%. The antigens these receptors bind are not known. The sequences come from peripheral blood, collected 60 days after TCRalphabeta/CD19-depleted stem cell transplant. These receptor sequences come from a child under three years old who had a stem cell transplant for acute myeloid leukemia, so the T cells may come from the graft donor.

In this sample, this clonotype turned up many times. The chain is built from TRBV5-1 and TRBJ2-1; D gene uncertain. The germline V gene has CDR1 SGHRS and CDR2 YFSETQ. This CDR3 spans 12 amino acids. The ends were cut back, 4 bases at V and 9 bases at J, with 11 bases in the middle. The CDR3 loop is CASSLTSREQFF. The CDR3 DNA reads as TGCGCCAGCAGCCTCACGTCCCGTGAGCAGTTCTTC.

This clonotype has a count of ten or more. The V gene is TRBV5-1, the J gene TRBJ1-1; D unresolved. The CDR3 covers 14 residues. Trimming stripped 0 bases from V and 4 bases from J, with 10 bases between. Looked up from germline, CDR1 is SGHRS and CDR2 is YFSETQ. The chain's CDR3 is CASSLEPRGTEAFF. The CDR3 DNA reads TGCGCCAGCAGCTTGGAACCGCGGGGCACTGAAGCTTTCTTT.

This clonotype was found many times. The rearrangement uses TRBV18 and TRBJ1-1; 7 bases align to TRBD1. From germline, CDR1 is KGHSH and CDR2 LQKENI. Trimming removed 2 bases from V and 9 bases from J; junction bases left unmatched: 12. This CDR3 is 15 amino acids long. The CDR3 region has the DNA TGTGCCAGCTCACCAGATACAGGGGAGGGATCAAAAGCTTTCTTT. Amino acid sequence: CASSPDTGEGSKAFF.

The genes are TRBV3-1 and TRBJ2-1, with D perhaps TRBD2 (5 bases). The ends were cut back, 11 bases at V and 6 bases at J, with 29 bases in the middle. Germline CDR1 reads LGHDT; CDR2 reads YNNKEL (reference sequence). The CDR3 is 17 amino acids. The CDR3 DNA reads TGTGCCTTCTGTCCCTCACCCCGTATCCTAGCTGGCAATGAGCAGTTCTTC. As protein: CAFCPSPRILAGNEQFF.

This clonotype was counted at least ten times. The V gene is TRBV5-5, the J gene TRBJ1-1; 7 bases are a match to TRBD1. Germline V gene data show CDR1 as SGHKS and CDR2 as YYEKEE (reference sequence). The CDR3 length is 13 residues. Losses at the gene ends were 4 bases for V and 1 base for J; bases not matched to a gene: 1. This CDR3 reads CASSQGGNTEAFF. CDR3 in DNA: TGTGCCAGCAGCCAGGGGGGGAACACTGAAGCTTTCTTT.

This clonotype has a count of ten or more. This sequence joins TRBV15 and TRBJ2-7; D is unresolved. Trimming took 3 bases from V and 9 from J, leaving 15 bases between them. Germline V gene lookup returns CDR1 LNHNV and CDR2 YYDKDF (reference sequence). This CDR3 contains 13 residues. The CDR3 region has the DNA TGTGCCACCAGCAGCCGCGGACCTCTTTTGCAGTACTTC. This gives the protein CATSSRGPLLQYF.

There are a few counts of this clonotype. V and J are TRBV19 and TRBJ1-4; D call uncertain. Trimming pared 6 bases from V and 4 bases from J, leaving 9 bases between. This CDR3 has 13 residues. Germline V gives CDR1 LNHDA, CDR2 SQIVND (reference sequence). The CDR3 is CASSEWINEKLFF. The CDR3 DNA is TGTGCCAGTAGCGAATGGATTAATGAAAAACTGTTTTTT. The full variable domain, with the rest looked up from reference TRBV19 and TRBJ1-4, is DGGITQSPKYLFRKEGQNVTLSCEQNLNHDAMYWYRQDPGQGLRLIYYSQIVNDFQKGDIAEGYSVSREKKESFPLTVTSAQKNPTAFYLCASSEWINEKLFFGSGTQLSVL.

This clonotype was seen ten or more times. J is TRBJ2-3 and V is TRBV29-1, with D perhaps assigned TRBD1 or TRBD2 (5 bases each). CDR3 size: 8 residues. CDR1 is SQVTM and CDR2 is ANQGSEA in the germline V gene. CDR3 nucleotide sequence: TGCGGGGGAGATACGCAGTATTTT. Translated: CGGDTQYF.

This clonotype showed up many times. This chain connects TRBV5-1 to TRBJ2-2; 10 nucleotides align to TRBD2. The germline V gene has CDR1 SGHRS and CDR2 YFSETQ. J was trimmed by 6 bases and V by 1 base; bases with no gene match: 3. The CDR3 is made up of 15 amino acids. This CDR3 is CASSLTSGESGELFF. The CDR3 coding sequence is TGCGCCAGCAGCTTGACTAGCGGGGAATCCGGGGAGCTGTTTTTT.

This clonotype was seen ten or more times. J is TRBJ2-7 and V is TRBV2; the D gene is possibly TRBD1 (6 bases). The V gene lost 6 bases and the J gene lost 4 bases, with 19 bases spanning the gap. Germline lookup yields CDR1 SNHLY and CDR2 FYNNEI. CDR3 size: 15 residues. The CDR3 reads CASRTEGDWAYEQYF. Here the CDR3 DNA reads TGTGCCAGCAGAACTGAGGGGGATTGGGCTTACGAGCAGTACTTC.

The sample holds many counts of this clonotype. This chain uses TRBV7-2 with TRBJ2-7; D is uncertain. Trimming left V 5 bases short and J 3 bases short, with 5 bases between. The CDR3 consists of 11 residues. The germline V gene has CDR1 SGHTA and CDR2 FQGNSA. The chain's CDR3 is CASSLNYEQYF. CDR3 bases: TGTGCCAGCAGCCTCAACTACGAGCAGTACTTC.

This clonotype came up many times. The DNA for the CDR3 is TGTGCCAGCAGTTTAGGGGTTAGCAATCAGCCCCAGCATTTT. Translation gives CASSLGVSNQPQHF. The genes are TRBV28 and TRBJ1-5, with D hard to call. Germline lookup yields CDR1 MDHEN and CDR2 SYDVKM. The V end was cut by 2 bases, the J end by 0 bases, with 5 bases between. CDR3 length: 14 amino acids.

This clonotype was counted ten times or more. The chain carries TRBV4-3 and TRBJ2-1; a weak D match, TRBD2 (5 bases). Germline CDR1 reads LGHNA; CDR2 reads YSLEER. This CDR3 is 17 amino acids long. Trimming removed 0 bases at V and 0 bases at J, with 12 bases between. The CDR3 sequence is CASSQEWEPSSYNEQFF. CDR3 coding DNA: TGCGCCAGCAGCCAAGAGTGGGAGCCAAGCTCCTACAATGAGCAGTTCTTC.

Points on this clonotype: A clone one base away is much larger, so this may be a read error. The chain links TRBV24-1 to TRBJ2-3; D is unresolved. CDR3 length equals 11 residues. Germline lookup yields CDR1 KGHDR and CDR2 SFDVKD. The CDR3: CGTSEWDTQYF. The CDR3 DNA follows: TGTGGCACCAGTGAGTGGGATACGCAGTATTTT.

Ten or more counts support this clonotype. The chain joins TRBV10-3 to TRBJ1-1, with a possible D match to TRBD1 (6 bases). Germline-derived CDR1 and CDR2 are ENHRY and SYGVKD. The CDR3 is 12 amino acids. V shed 10 bases and J shed 5 bases, with 14 bases lying between them. The CDR3 nucleotides read TGTGCCACCAGGGGTATCCGGACTGAAGCTTTCTTT. Amino acid sequence: CATRGIRTEAFF.

A few counts support this clonotype. V gene TRBV12-3 or TRBV12-4 combines with J gene TRBJ2-7; 10 bases match TRBD1. J was trimmed by 6 bases and V by 4 bases; bases with no gene match: 6. The CDR3 is 14 amino acids. CDR3 DNA sequence: TGTGCCAGCAGTTCGGGACAGGGGATTTTCGAGCAGTACTTC. Amino acid sequence: CASSSGQGIFEQYF.

This clonotype was seen at least ten times. The chain uses TRBV5-1 and TRBJ1-1, with D possibly being TRBD1 (6 bases). The V gene lost 0 bases and the J gene lost 4 bases, with 7 bases spanning the gap. Per the germline V gene, CDR1 is SGHRS and CDR2 is YFSETQ. This CDR3 has 13 amino acids. CDR3 nucleotide sequence: TGCGCCAGCAGCTTGGTCAGGGGCACTGAAGCTTTCTTT. This codes for CASSLVRGTEAFF.

Many counts were recorded for this clonotype. The chain combines TRBV6-5 with TRBJ2-1, with 11 bases matching TRBD2. The junction had 3 bases not matched to a gene; V was cut back by 2 bases and J by 3 bases. The CDR3 loop spans 16 amino acids. In germline, CDR1 is MNHEY, CDR2 SVGAGI. The CDR3 nucleotides read TGTGCCAGCAGTTACATAGCGGGAGGGCACTACAATGAGCAGTTCTTC. This codes for CASSYIAGGHYNEQFF.

This clonotype was seen more than once but under ten times. The rearrangement uses TRBV7-9 and TRBJ2-5; D remains unclear. The CDR3 totals 12 residues. Per germline, CDR1 SEHNR and CDR2 FQNEAQ (reference sequence). The V end lost 5 bases, the J end lost 2 bases, and 6 bases lay between the germline ends. The CDR3 spells CASSARQETQYF. The CDR3 DNA is TGTGCCAGCAGCGCCCGGCAAGAGACCCAGTACTTC.

Ten or more counts support this clonotype. The rearrangement links TRBV12-3 or TRBV12-4 to TRBJ2-5, with 8 bases matching TRBD1. Trimming removed 7 bases from V and 7 bases from J; junction bases left unmatched: 8. CDR3 length: 13 residues. CDR3 amino acids: CASTDGQGLTQYF. The CDR3 coding sequence is TGTGCCAGCACTGACGGACAGGGATTGACCCAGTACTTC.

This clonotype came up many times. The chain combines TRBV28 with TRBJ2-7; 7 bases fit TRBD1. Germline loops: CDR1 MDHEN, CDR2 SYDVKM. There are 19 residues in the CDR3. The junction had 26 bases not matched to a gene; V was cut back by 1 base and J by 11 bases. DNA for the CDR3: TGTGCCAGCAGTTTATCCCGGGACAGCCAAGTGACTGCGGGCACGATGGAGTACTTC. This translates into CASSLSRDSQVTAGTMEYF.

In its sample, this clonotype was seen many times. The chain joins TRBV7-9 to TRBJ2-5; D unclear. The V gene's germline CDR1 is SEHNR and CDR2 FQNEAQ (reference sequence). The CDR3 sequence is 12 residues long. Trimming shortened V by 4 bases and J by 4 bases, and 7 bases separated the two germline ends. Here the CDR3 DNA reads TGTGCCAGCAGCTCTGGTCGAGAGACCCAGTACTTC. Amino acid sequence: CASSSGRETQYF.

This chain links TRBV7-6 with TRBJ2-5; possibly TRBD2 for D (6 bases). This CDR3 is built from 14 residues. The germline V gene encodes CDR1 SGHVS and CDR2 FNYEAQ. The ends were cut back, 3 bases at V and 1 base at J, with 9 bases in the middle. DNA of the CDR3: TGTGCCAGCAGCTTGGGGGGAGGCCAAGAGACCCAGTACTTC. It codes for CASSLGGGQETQYF. Complete variable domain (other parts from reference TRBV7-6 and TRBJ2-5): GAGVSQSPRYKVTKRGQDVALRCDPISGHVSLYWYRQALGQGPEFLTYFNYEAQQDKSGLPNDRFSAERPEGSISTLTIQRTEQRDSAMYRCASSLGGGQETQYFGPGTRLLVL.

This clonotype was counted many times. The chain employs TRBV7-2 and TRBJ2-1; no reliable D call. This CDR3 has 12 residues. Looked up from germline, CDR1 is SGHTA and CDR2 is FQGNSA. Deletions cut 3 bases from V and 5 bases from J, with 5 bases between. The CDR3 reads CASSFGNNEQFF. DNA of the CDR3: TGTGCCAGCAGCTTTGGCAACAATGAGCAGTTCTTC.